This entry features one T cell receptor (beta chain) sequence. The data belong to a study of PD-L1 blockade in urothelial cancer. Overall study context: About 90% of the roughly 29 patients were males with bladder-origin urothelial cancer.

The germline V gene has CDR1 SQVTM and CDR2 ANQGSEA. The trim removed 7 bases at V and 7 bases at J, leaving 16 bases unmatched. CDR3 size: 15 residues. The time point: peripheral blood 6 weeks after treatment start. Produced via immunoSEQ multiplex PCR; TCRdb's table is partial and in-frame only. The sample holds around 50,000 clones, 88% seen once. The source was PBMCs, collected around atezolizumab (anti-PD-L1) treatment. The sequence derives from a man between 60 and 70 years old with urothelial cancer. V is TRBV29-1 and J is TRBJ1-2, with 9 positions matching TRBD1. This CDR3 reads CSATGWDRVYGGYTF. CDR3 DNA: TGCAGCGCCACCGGATGGGACAGGGTGTATGGTGGCTACACCTTC.